Each of the 23 T cell receptor beta chains below was sequenced from the same sample in a study of tissue T cells after allogeneic stem cell transplantation. Time point described: mouse harvest day 7 after allogeneic transplant. The graft held 10^6 splenic CD5+ T cells and 10^7 T-cell-depleted bone marrow cells. Sequencing used immunoSEQ multiplex PCR; TCRdb keeps in-frame clones, though not all of them. The sample consists of 7,000 to 8,000 clones, roughly half of them appearing once. The sequencing sample was made of gut tissue. The receptors derive from a female BALB/c mouse given C57BL/6 T cells with graft-versus-host disease after an allogeneic hematopoietic cell transplant.

This clone has more than one count but fewer than ten. Gene names and germline refer to mouse. The read terminates 1 residue ahead of where the CDR3 ends, so the germline J gene completes it. The J gene is TRBJ1-6, the V gene TRBV23; whether TRBD1, the table's D call, matches the DNA was not checked. TRBJ1-6 is placed among ORFs of uncertain function. The germline V gene encodes CDR1 KGHTA and CDR2 FQNQQP. The CDR3 is made up of 14 amino acids. The covered CDR3 bases are TGCTCCAGCAGCCAGGGACACGGAAATTCGCCCCTCTAC. Translated: CSSSQGHGNSPLY. In full, the CDR3 is CSSSQGHGNSPLYF.

A remark on this clone: The germline and genes are mouse ones. The CDR3 end is not reached by the read, which stops 1 residue before it; the germline J gene fills it in. The rearrangement uses TRBV26 and TRBJ1-1, with D possibly being TRBD1 (6 bases). CDR1 KGHPV and CDR2 FQNQEV come from the germline V gene (reference sequence). This CDR3 region has 14 residues. The ends were cut back, 2 bases at V and 0 bases at J, with 7 bases in the middle. The CDR3 loop is CASSLGQSNTEVFF. The part of the CDR3 DNA that was read is TGTGCCAGCAGTCTGGGACAGTCAAACACAGAAGTCTTC.

Comments on this clone: The gene names here belong to mouse. The read terminates 1 residue ahead of where the CDR3 ends, so the germline J gene completes it. The chain uses TRBV3 and TRBJ1-4; D call uncertain. The CDR3 length is 12 residues. Germline V gives CDR1 SNHLY, CDR2 FYNGKV (reference sequence). V was pared by 3 bases and J by 4 bases, with 3 bases between. CDR3 sequence: CASSFRNERLFF. The DNA read from the CDR3 is TGTGCCAGCAGCTTCCGCAACGAAAGATTATTT.

Points on this clone: Mouse names are used for the genes. The read ends 1 residue shy of where the CDR3 ends; the end is completed using the germline J gene. The gene calls are TRBV13-2 and TRBJ1-1; D is unclear. V was pared by 0 bases and J by 5 bases, with 2 bases between. In germline, CDR1 is NNHNN, CDR2 SYGAGS (reference sequence). The CDR3 has 11 residues. Partial CDR3 DNA: TGTGCCAGCGGTGATGGTACAGAAGTCTTC. This gives the protein CASGDGTEVF. The full CDR3 protein is CASGDGTEVFF.

This clone was seen a few times. The gene names given are mouse names. The CDR3 is cut off 1 residue early in the read; its end comes from the germline J gene. This chain uses TRBV20 with TRBJ2-7, with 9 bases fitting TRBD2. Germline V gene sequence: CDR1 GFQATS, CDR2 STVNSAI. The V and J ends lost 1 base and 3 bases, in that order; junction bases with no gene match: 4. CDR3 length equals 14 residues. The covered CDR3 bases are TGTGGTGCTAGGGCCGGACTGGGGTTCTATGAACAGTAC. As protein: CGARAGLGFYEQY. The full CDR3 protein is CGARAGLGFYEQYF.

As regards this clone: Any gene name here is a mouse gene name. The CDR3 extends 1 residue past the end of the read, so its final part is completed from the germline J gene. The chain combines TRBV26 with TRBJ1-1; perhaps TRBD1 as D (5 bases). V was cut by 6 bases and J by 0 bases, with 8 bases left in between. This CDR3 spans 13 amino acids. Per the germline V gene, CDR1 is KGHPV and CDR2 is FQNQEV (reference sequence). This chain's CDR3 is CASRKTANTEVFF. The CDR3 DNA, read in part, is TGTGCCAGCAGGAAGACAGCAAACACAGAAGTCTTC.

Note on this clone: Mouse names are used for the genes. The read is 1 residue too short to cover the CDR3 end, so that end is filled in from the germline J gene. V gene TRBV26 combines with J gene TRBJ2-5, with D unclear. The CDR3 contains 14 residues. Germline values: CDR1 KGHPV, CDR2 FQNQEV (reference sequence). The V and J ends lost 4 bases and 0 bases respectively, with 8 bases between them. This chain's CDR3 is CASSPYSNQDTQYF. The DNA read from the CDR3 is TGTGCCAGCAGTCCCTACAGTAACCAAGACACCCAGTAC.

To note about this clone: Germline and genes: mouse. From the germline J gene comes the end of the CDR3, since the read stops 1 residue before it. This chain connects TRBV13-1 to TRBJ2-4, with a tentative D call TRBD1 (6 bases). CDR1 is NSHNY and CDR2 is SYGAGN in the germline V gene. The V and J ends lost 0 bases and 5 bases respectively, with 10 bases between them. CDR3 length: 14 residues. CDR3 bases read: TGTGCCAGCAGTGATGGGACAGAAAGAAACACCTTGTAC. Its translation: CASSDGTERNTLY. The entire CDR3 protein is CASSDGTERNTLYF.

Of note for this clone: These gene names are mouse names. The CDR3 is cut off 1 residue early in the read; its end comes from the germline J gene. The genes are TRBV23 and TRBJ2-3; the table gives TRBD2 as D, unverified against the DNA. The CDR3 length is 15 residues. The V gene's germline CDR1 is KGHTA and CDR2 FQNQQP. The CDR3 region is CSSSRWTGSAETLYF. CDR3 DNA (partial): TGCTCCAGCAGTCGATGGACTGGTAGTGCAGAAACGCTGTAT.

As concerns this clone: Each gene name is a mouse one. The CDR3 is cut off 1 residue early in the read; its end comes from the germline J gene. The chain employs TRBV26 and TRBJ2-4; TRBD1 might be the D (6 bases). The CDR3 is made up of 14 amino acids. The V end was cut by 4 bases, the J end by 0 bases, with 8 bases between. CDR1 is KGHPV and CDR2 is FQNQEV in the germline V gene (reference sequence). The CDR3 sequence is CASSQDSSQNTLYF. Partial CDR3 DNA: TGTGCCAGCAGTCAGGACAGTAGTCAAAACACCTTGTAC.

As for this clone: Gene labels here are mouse ones. Sequencing ends 1 residue short of the CDR3 end; the germline J gene provides the rest. The chain is built from TRBV26 and TRBJ1-3; D remains unclear. Trimming removed 2 bases at V and 0 bases at J, with 8 bases between. Germline CDR1 KGHPV, CDR2 FQNQEV (reference sequence). The CDR3 contains 15 residues. The CDR3 loop reads CASSLAGSSGNTLYF. The CDR3 DNA, read in part, is TGTGCCAGCAGTCTGGCCGGGTCTTCTGGAAATACGCTCTAT.

In the case of this clone: Here the gene names and germline are mouse. The observed sequence ends 1 residue before the CDR3 terminus, with the missing tail filled in from the germline J gene. The chain joins TRBV26 to TRBJ1-2; D uncertain. The V end lost 5 bases, the J end lost 0 bases, and 4 bases lay between the germline ends. Germline values: CDR1 KGHPV, CDR2 FQNQEV (reference sequence). The CDR3 runs to 12 residues. The part of the CDR3 DNA that was read is TGTGCCAGCAGTACACCAAACTCCGACTACACC. Its translation is CASSTPNSDYT. The full CDR3 protein is CASSTPNSDYTF.

Of note for this clone: Gene names are mouse gene names. The read finishes 1 residue shy of the CDR3 end, and the germline J gene is used to complete it. This chain connects TRBV4 to TRBJ2-7, with 11 bases lining up with TRBD2. CDR3 length equals 15 residues. Germline values: CDR1 LGHDT, CDR2 YNNKQL (reference sequence). With V trimmed by 5 bases and J by 7 bases, 10 bases remained unmatched. The CDR3 bases that were read are TGTGCCAGCAGCCACGGACTGGGGGGCCAAGGGGAACAGTAC. Its protein product is CASSHGLGGQGEQY. The entire CDR3 sequence reads CASSHGLGGQGEQYF.

As concerns this clone: Gene names are mouse gene names. The CDR3 extends 1 residue past the end of the read, so its final part is completed from the germline J gene. The chain has TRBV26 and TRBJ1-1; D might be TRBD1 (6 bases). This CDR3 region has 14 residues. The germline CDR1 and CDR2 sequences are KGHPV and FQNQEV (reference sequence). Trimming removed 4 bases from V and 0 bases from J, with 9 bases in between. The covered CDR3 bases are TGTGCCAGCAGTCAACAGGGCGCAAACACAGAAGTCTTC. The encoded protein is CASSQQGANTEVF. The entire CDR3 protein reads CASSQQGANTEVFF.

This clone appeared a single time. All gene names here are mouse names. The DNA ends 1 residue before the CDR3 does, and the rest of the CDR3 is filled in from the germline J gene. The chain employs TRBV3 and TRBJ1-1; a weak D match, TRBD1 (5 bases). Trimming stripped 5 bases from V and 8 bases from J, with 9 bases between. This CDR3 has 11 amino acids. Germline CDR1 reads SNHLY; CDR2 reads FYNGKV (reference sequence). Here the CDR3 reads CASSIRQEVFF. Incomplete CDR3 DNA: TGTGCCAGCAGCATTAGACAGGAAGTCTTC.

As regards this clone: Mouse names are used for the genes. The missing CDR3 end, 1 residue past where the read stops, is filled in from the germline J gene. The chain joins TRBV26 to TRBJ2-1, with 9 bases identical to TRBD1. Per germline, CDR1 KGHPV and CDR2 FQNQEV (reference sequence). This CDR3 spans 15 amino acids. V trimming: 4 bases; J trimming: 5 bases; junction bases outside the gene matches: 6. CDR3 protein: CASSPWTGAHAEQFF. The sequenced CDR3 bases are TGTGCCAGCAGTCCGTGGACAGGGGCGCATGCTGAGCAGTTC.

Concerning this clone itself: Mouse gene names and germline throughout. The sequence runs out 1 residue before the end of the CDR3; the remainder is reconstructed from the germline J gene. The same CDR3 also results from other DNA sequences found in this sample. The chain employs TRBV26 and TRBJ2-4, with a weak D call TRBD2 (6 bases). Trimming cost V 0 bases and J 5 bases, with 9 bases left between them. Germline V gene sequence: CDR1 KGHPV, CDR2 FQNQEV (reference sequence). CDR3 length: 14 amino acids. The CDR3 sequence: CASSLSTGGNTLYF. The CDR3 DNA, read in part, is TGTGCCAGCAGTCTGTCGACGGGGGGAAACACCTTGTAC. The full variable domain, in which reference TRBV26 and TRBJ2-4 provide the parts outside the CDR3, is NSKVIQTPRYLVKGQGQKAKMRCIPEKGHPVVFWYQQNKNNEFKFLINFQNQEVLQQIDMTEKRFSAECPSNSPCSLEIQSSEAGDSALYLCASSLSTGGNTLYFGAGTRLSVL.

This clone was seen only once. The genes are named according to mouse. The read stops 1 residue short of the end of the CDR3; the missing end is completed from the germline J gene. This rearrangement joins TRBV15 to TRBJ1-1, with no clear D. The germline gives CDR1 SGHND, CDR2 FRSKSL. Trimming took off 5 bases at V and 0 bases at J, with 4 bases between the two ends. This CDR3 spans 12 amino acids. The CDR3 is CASSAANTEVFF. Incomplete CDR3 DNA: TGTGCCAGCAGTGCTGCAAACACAGAAGTCTTC. Full variable domain (remainder filled in from reference TRBV15 and TRBJ1-1): DAGVTQTPRHEVAEKGQTIILKCEPVSGHNDLFWYRQTKIQGLELLSYFRSKSLMEDGGAFKDRFKAEMLNSSFSTLKIQPTEPKDSAVYLCASSAANTEVFFGKGTRLTVV.

By its share, this clone is medium-sized. Mouse gene names apply. The read gets to within 1 residue of the CDR3 end, and the germline J gene fills in the rest. The chain links TRBV23 to TRBJ2-1; TRBD2 is taken as the D call from the table, unchecked against the DNA. There are 14 residues in the CDR3. Germline V CDR1 and CDR2: KGHTA, FQNQQP. The CDR3 protein is CSSRDWGGYAEQFF. CDR3 bases read: TGCTCCAGCAGAGACTGGGGGGGGTATGCTGAGCAGTTC.

This clone came up once. Genes here carry mouse names. The read gets to within 1 residue of the CDR3 end, and the germline J gene fills in the rest. The chain links TRBV26 to TRBJ1-4, with D maybe TRBD1 (5 bases). Trimming cost V 3 bases and J 7 bases, with 12 bases left between them. The germline gives CDR1 KGHPV, CDR2 FQNQEV (reference sequence). The CDR3 sequence is 14 residues long. Incomplete CDR3 DNA: TGTGCCAGCAGTCTCCCAGGGAGGACCGAAAGATTATTT. It codes for CASSLPGRTERLF. The full CDR3 protein reads CASSLPGRTERLFF.

This clone was recorded a few times. Any gene name here is a mouse gene name. The part of the CDR3 DNA that was read is TGTGCCAGCAGCCCGGACTGGGGAAGGGCTGAGCAGTTC. The encoded protein is CASSPDWGRAEQF. The whole CDR3 reads CASSPDWGRAEQFF. The chain couples TRBV26 to TRBJ2-1, with TRBD2 matching 9 bases. The read ends 1 residue shy of where the CDR3 ends; the end is completed using the germline J gene. This CDR3 has 14 residues. V shed 6 bases and J 7 bases; nucleotides not matched to a gene: 7. The germline V gene encodes CDR1 KGHPV and CDR2 FQNQEV (reference sequence).

By share, this clone counts as medium-sized. Gene names are the mouse ones. The CDR3 extends 1 residue past the end of the read, so its final part is completed from the germline J gene. V usage is TRBV1 and J usage is TRBJ2-7; possibly TRBD1 or TRBD2 for D (5 bases each). The germline V gene encodes CDR1 NSQYPW and CDR2 LRSPGD (reference sequence). This CDR3 is 13 amino acids long. V gave up 0 bases and J gave up 4 bases, with 7 bases separating them. The CDR3 region is CTCSADRGYEQYF. The covered CDR3 bases are TGCACCTGCAGTGCAGATCGGGGGTATGAACAGTAC.

Regarding this clone: The gene names here belong to mouse. From the germline J gene comes the end of the CDR3, since the read stops 1 residue before it. The V and J genes are TRBV2 and TRBJ2-5, with D perhaps TRBD1 (5 bases). Trimming cost V 1 base and J 0 bases, with 5 bases left between them. This CDR3 is 14 amino acids long. Germline V gives CDR1 LGHNA, CDR2 YSYQKL. CDR3 DNA, as far as it was read: TGTGCCAGCAGCCAAGGGACAAACCAAGACACCCAGTAC. Its translation: CASSQGTNQDTQY. The CDR3 in full is CASSQGTNQDTQYF.